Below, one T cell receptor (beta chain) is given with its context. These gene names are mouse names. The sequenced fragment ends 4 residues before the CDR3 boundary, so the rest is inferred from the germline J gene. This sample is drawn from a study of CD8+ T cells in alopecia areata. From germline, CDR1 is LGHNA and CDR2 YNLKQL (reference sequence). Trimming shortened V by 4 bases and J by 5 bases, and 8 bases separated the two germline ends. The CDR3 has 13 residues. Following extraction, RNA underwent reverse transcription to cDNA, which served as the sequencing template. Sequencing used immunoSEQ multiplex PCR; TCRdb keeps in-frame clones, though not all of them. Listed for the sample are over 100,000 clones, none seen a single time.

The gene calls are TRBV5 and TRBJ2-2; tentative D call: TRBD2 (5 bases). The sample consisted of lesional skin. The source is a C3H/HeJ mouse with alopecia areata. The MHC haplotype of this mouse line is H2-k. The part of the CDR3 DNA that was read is TGTGCCAGCAGCCTGCGACTGACCGGG. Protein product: CASSLRLTG. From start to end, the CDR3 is CASSLRLTGQLYF.